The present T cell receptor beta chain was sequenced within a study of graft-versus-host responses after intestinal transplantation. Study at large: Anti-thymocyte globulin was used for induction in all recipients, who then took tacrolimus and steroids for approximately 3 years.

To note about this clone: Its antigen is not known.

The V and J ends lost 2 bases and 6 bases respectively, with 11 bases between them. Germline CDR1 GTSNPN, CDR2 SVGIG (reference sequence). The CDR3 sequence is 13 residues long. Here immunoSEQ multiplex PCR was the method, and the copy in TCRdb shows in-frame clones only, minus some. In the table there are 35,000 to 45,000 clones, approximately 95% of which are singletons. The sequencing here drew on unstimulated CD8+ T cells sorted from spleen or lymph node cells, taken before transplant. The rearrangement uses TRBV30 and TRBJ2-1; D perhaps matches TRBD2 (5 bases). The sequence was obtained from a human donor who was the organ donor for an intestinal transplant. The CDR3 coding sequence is TGTGCCTGGAGTCCGACTAATATCAATGAGCAGTTCTTC. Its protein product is CAWSPTNINEQFF.